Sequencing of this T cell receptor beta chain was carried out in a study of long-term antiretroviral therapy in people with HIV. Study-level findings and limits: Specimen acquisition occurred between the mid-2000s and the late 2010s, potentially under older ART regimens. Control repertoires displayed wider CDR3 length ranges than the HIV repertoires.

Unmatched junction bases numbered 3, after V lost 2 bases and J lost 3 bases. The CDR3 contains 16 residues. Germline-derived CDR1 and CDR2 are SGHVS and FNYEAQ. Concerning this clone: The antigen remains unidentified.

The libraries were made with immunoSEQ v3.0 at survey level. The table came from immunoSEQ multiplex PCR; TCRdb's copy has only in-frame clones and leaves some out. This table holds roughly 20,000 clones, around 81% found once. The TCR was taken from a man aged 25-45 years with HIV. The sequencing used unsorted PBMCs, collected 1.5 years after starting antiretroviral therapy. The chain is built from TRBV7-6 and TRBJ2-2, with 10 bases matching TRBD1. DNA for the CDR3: TGTGCCAGCAGCTTATTGGGACAGGGGTACACCGGGGAGCTGTTTTTT. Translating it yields CASSLLGQGYTGELFF.